These 19 T cell receptor beta chains share one sample of origin, sequenced in a study of T cell changes during pregnancy in multiple sclerosis. Sequencing used immunoSEQ multiplex PCR; TCRdb keeps in-frame clones, though not all of them. Of more than 80,000 clones detected, about 90% appear once; the ten largest clones hold roughly 1.7%. Specimen: peripheral blood, collected after pregnancy. The receptors derive from a female donor with multiple sclerosis, enrolled in a pregnancy study.

V usage is TRBV4-1 and J usage is TRBJ2-7; 7 bases are a match to TRBD2. The CDR3 has 15 residues. Trimming cost V 1 base and J 2 bases; bases outside gene matches: 5. The V gene's germline CDR1 is MGHRA and CDR2 YSYEKL. The CDR3: CASSQVASGTYEQYF. In nucleotides, the CDR3 is TGCGCCAGCAGCCAAGTTGCTAGCGGAACCTACGAGCAGTACTTC.

V is TRBV5-1 and J is TRBJ1-1, with D possibly TRBD1 on 6 matching bases. This CDR3 comprises 13 residues. The V gene lost 4 bases and the J gene lost 0 bases, with 7 bases spanning the gap. The germline gives CDR1 SGHRS, CDR2 YFSETQ. The CDR3 loop is CASSGTLNTEAFF. The CDR3 DNA reads as TGCGCCAGCAGCGGGACATTGAACACTGAAGCTTTCTTT.

The chain combines TRBV6-6 with TRBJ2-7, with TRBD2 matching over 12 bases. The germline V gene encodes CDR1 MNHNY and CDR2 SVGAGI (reference sequence). Trimming at V came to 6 bases and at J to 0 bases, leaving 6 bases not matched to a gene. CDR3 length equals 16 residues. The CDR3 spells CASSLGLAGPSYEQYF. The DNA of the CDR3 is TGTGCCAGCAGCCTCGGACTAGCGGGACCCTCCTACGAGCAGTACTTC.

The chain combines TRBV7-9 with TRBJ2-2, with TRBD1 as a possible D gene (6 bases). The CDR3 sequence is 15 residues long. Germline-derived CDR1 and CDR2 are SEHNR and FQNEAQ (reference sequence). Trimming took off 5 bases at V and 2 bases at J, with 12 bases between the two ends. This CDR3 reads CASSPRDTNTGELFF. The CDR3 DNA reads TGTGCCAGCAGCCCCCGGGACACCAACACCGGGGAGCTGTTTTTT.

The V gene is TRBV5-1, the J gene TRBJ2-4; 7 bases map to TRBD2. Unmatched junction bases numbered 7, after V lost 6 bases and J lost 4 bases. CDR1 is SGHRS, CDR2 YFSETQ, per germline. This CDR3 has 14 residues. CDR3 nucleotide sequence: TGCGCCAGCAAGGTATTGGGGGGGAAAAACATTCAGTACTTC. Translation: CASKVLGGKNIQYF.

This sequence joins TRBV5-4 and TRBJ2-2, with 8 bases fitting TRBD2. Trimming took 0 bases from V and 5 from J; bases not matched to a gene: 9. Germline V gene sequence: CDR1 SGHNT, CDR2 YYREEE (reference sequence). The length of the CDR3 is 17 residues. The CDR3 loop reads CASSLDLRSGGTGELFF. In nucleotides, the CDR3 is TGTGCCAGCAGCTTGGACCTACGGAGCGGGGGTACCGGGGAGCTGTTTTTT.

The rearrangement links TRBV6-5 to TRBJ2-7, with D possibly being TRBD2 (7 bases). This CDR3 region has 16 residues. Trimming removed 0 bases at V and 5 bases at J, with 17 bases between. Germline CDR1 is MNHEY and CDR2 is SVGAGI. CDR3 coding DNA: TGTGCCAGCAGTTACTCGACGTGGGGGGGCGTTGACGAGCAGTACTTC. Its translation is CASSYSTWGGVDEQYF.

V and J are TRBV28 and TRBJ1-4, with TRBD1 matching over 8 bases. V trimming: 5 bases; J trimming: 2 bases; junction bases outside the gene matches: 7. The germline CDR1 and CDR2 sequences are MDHEN and SYDVKM. This CDR3 region has 16 residues. CDR3 residues: CASSLPTGVTNEKLFF. CDR3 coding DNA: TGTGCCAGCAGTCTACCGACAGGGGTGACTAATGAAAAACTGTTTTTT.

The genes are TRBV7-3 and TRBJ1-6, with a weak D call TRBD1 (5 bases). The CDR3 is 14 amino acids. The germline V gene encodes CDR1 SGHTA and CDR2 FQGTGA. V was shortened by 0 bases and J by 11 bases, with 11 bases between the two germline ends. For the CDR3, the DNA is TGTGCCAGCAGCTTAACGGGGGGTAGGACACCCCTCCACTTT. Translated, it gives CASSLTGGRTPLHF. Drawing the rest from reference TRBV7-3 and TRBJ1-6, the complete variable domain is GAGVSQTPSNKVTEKGKYVELRCDPISGHTALYWYRQSLGQGPEFLIYFQGTGAADDSGLPNDRFFAVRPEGSVSTLKIQRTERGDSAVYLCASSLTGGRTPLHFGNGTRLTVT.

This chain links TRBV29-1 with TRBJ2-2; TRBD1 matches at 7 bases. The J segment lost 4 bases and the V segment lost 8 bases, leaving 10 bases of the junction unmatched. The CDR3 spans 14 residues. Germline-derived CDR1 and CDR2 are SQVTM and ANQGSEA. The CDR3 region is CSTRQGDSTGELFF. The CDR3 DNA follows: TGCAGCACCCGACAGGGAGATTCCACCGGGGAGCTGTTTTTT.

The V gene is TRBV19, the J gene TRBJ1-5, with TRBD1 matching over 8 bases. Looked up from germline, CDR1 is LNHDA and CDR2 is SQIVND (reference sequence). The CDR3 has 16 residues. Unmatched junction bases numbered 12, after V lost 5 bases and J lost 6 bases. For the CDR3, the DNA is TGTGCCAGTAGTCAAGAAGACAGGGGAGGTACTCAGCCCCAGCATTTT. It encodes CASSQEDRGGTQPQHF.

V is TRBV7-9 and J is TRBJ1-4, with 9 bases fitting TRBD1. After removal of 9 bases from V and 7 bases from J, the junction contained 6 bases not matched to a gene. This CDR3 is 13 amino acids long. Germline CDR1 is SEHNR and CDR2 is FQNEAQ (reference sequence). The CDR3 coding sequence is TGTGCCAGTCAGGGGACAGGGATTGAAAAACTGTTTTTT. Protein: CASQGTGIEKLFF.

The V call is TRBV5-1, the J call TRBJ1-1, with 8 positions matching TRBD1. This CDR3 is 16 amino acids long. V gave up 4 bases and J gave up 6 bases; unmatched junction bases: 14. The germline CDR1 and CDR2 sequences are SGHRS and YFSETQ. CDR3 coding DNA: TGCGCCAGCAGCAAAACGCTAACCGGGACAGGAGCTGAAGCTTTCTTT. As protein: CASSKTLTGTGAEAFF.

The gene calls are TRBV6-1 and TRBJ1-2; 9 bases match TRBD1. J gave up 4 bases and V 7 bases, and 7 bases lay outside the gene matches. Per germline, CDR1 MNHNS and CDR2 SASEGT. The CDR3 runs to 14 residues. This chain's CDR3 is CASNQQGASYGYTF. Written as DNA, the CDR3 is TGTGCCAGCAACCAACAGGGGGCGAGCTATGGCTACACCTTC.

The chain uses TRBV9 and TRBJ1-2; 8 bases map to TRBD1. The CDR3 contains 14 residues. Germline trimming cut 4 bases from V and 2 bases from J; bases unmatched to any gene: 4. Germline CDR1 reads SGDLS; CDR2 reads YYNGEE. CDR3 amino acids: CASSSRQGNYGYTF. The CDR3 bases are TGTGCCAGCAGCTCCCGACAGGGGAACTATGGCTACACCTTC.

The V and J genes are TRBV5-6 and TRBJ1-1, with D perhaps matching TRBD1 (6 bases). The CDR3 sequence is 17 residues long. V shed 4 bases and J shed 0 bases, with 19 bases lying between them. Germline CDR1 SGHDT, CDR2 YYEEEE. CDR3 residues: CASSLRGALGMNTEAFF. CDR3 in DNA: TGTGCCAGCAGCCTCCGGGGGGCTCTGGGGATGAACACTGAAGCTTTCTTT.

The CDR3 DNA reads as TGTGCCAGCAGTGAGGTCCAGGGTTTTCCCGGAAACACCATATATTTT. Residues: CASSEVQGFPGNTIYF. This chain connects TRBV2 to TRBJ1-3, with D perhaps TRBD1 (5 bases). Trimming cost V 3 bases and J 4 bases, with 16 bases left between them. The CDR3 length is 16 residues. From germline, CDR1 is SNHLY and CDR2 FYNNEI.

The chain has TRBV5-1 and TRBJ2-1; TRBD2 aligns across 14 bases. This CDR3 is 21 amino acids long. The V gene's germline CDR1 is SGHRS and CDR2 YFSETQ. J gave up 2 bases and V 0 bases, and 13 bases lay outside the gene matches. DNA for the CDR3: TGCGCCAGCAGCTTGGGCCGTGGGGGTCGACTAGCGGGGGGGCCCTACAATGAGCAGTTCTTC. It translates to CASSLGRGGRLAGGPYNEQFF. Supplemented by reference TRBV5-1 and TRBJ2-1, the full variable domain reads KAGVTQTPRYLIKTRGQQVTLSCSPISGHRSVSWYQQTPGQGLQFLFEYFSETQRNKGNFPGRFSGRQFSNSRSEMNVSTLELGDSALYLCASSLGRGGRLAGGPYNEQFFGPGTRLTVL.

The chain uses TRBV6-5 and TRBJ2-7; 12 nucleotides match TRBD2. V trimming: 2 bases; J trimming: 4 bases; junction bases outside the gene matches: 6. Germline lookup yields CDR1 MNHEY and CDR2 SVGAGI. CDR3 length equals 16 residues. CDR3: CASSYPGLAGKYEQYF. The CDR3 DNA sequence: TGTGCCAGCAGTTACCCCGGACTAGCGGGAAAGTACGAGCAGTACTTC.